Below, 23 T cell receptor beta chains from the same sample are listed, as sequenced in a study of blood T cell repertoires in COVID-19. The data were produced by immunoSEQ multiplex PCR, yet TCRdb's version contains in-frame clones alone and is incomplete. Here the sample spans just under 250,000 clones, more than 85% being singletons. The sample comprised PBMCs or T cells enriched from blood (not recorded which). Every receptor here comes from a woman between 25 and 40 years old who had recovered from COVID-19.

The chain carries TRBV19 and TRBJ2-1; TRBD2 matches at 11 bases. The CDR3 spans 17 residues. Germline values: CDR1 LNHDA, CDR2 SQIVND (reference sequence). Trimming took 0 bases from V and 7 from J; bases not matched to a gene: 8. For the CDR3, the DNA is TGTGCCAGTAGTATAGATGGGGCTAGCGGGAGGTTGAATGAGCAGTTCTTC. It codes for CASSIDGASGRLNEQFF.

This sequence joins TRBV5-1 and TRBJ1-4; D unclear. Germline V gene lookup returns CDR1 SGHRS and CDR2 YFSETQ. This CDR3 is 14 amino acids long. V lost 1 base and J 3 bases, leaving 7 bases between the germline ends. CDR3 region: CASSLYGSNEKLFF. The CDR3 region has the DNA TGCGCCAGCAGCTTGTACGGTTCTAATGAAAAACTGTTTTTT.

This sequence joins TRBV11-2 and TRBJ2-3; TRBD2 might be the D (5 bases). In germline, CDR1 is SGHAT, CDR2 FQNNGV. The CDR3 is 17 amino acids. V lost 5 bases, J lost 2 bases, and 20 bases lay in between. In DNA form, the CDR3 reads TGTGCCAGCAGCACAGAGGGTACTCCGGTTTACACAGATACGCAGTATTTT. Translating it yields CASSTEGTPVYTDTQYF. Full variable domain (remainder filled in from reference TRBV11-2 and TRBJ2-3): EAGVAQSPRYKIIEKRQSVAFWCNPISGHATLYWYQQILGQGPKLLIQFQNNGVVDDSQLPKDRFSAERLKGVDSTLKIQPAKLEDSAVYLCASSTEGTPVYTDTQYFGPGTRLTVL.

The chain carries TRBV2 and TRBJ2-7; D unclear. The length of the CDR3 is 13 residues. Deletions cut 5 bases from V and 6 bases from J, with 14 bases between. The V gene's germline CDR1 is SNHLY and CDR2 FYNNEI. In nucleotides, the CDR3 is TGTGCCAGCAGTTCCGTTGAGGTAGGCGAGCAGTACTTC. It specifies CASSSVEVGEQYF.

The J gene is TRBJ2-1, the V gene TRBV18, with 10 nucleotides matching TRBD1. The V segment lost 4 bases and the J segment 5 bases; nucleotides outside the gene matches: 11. Per the germline V gene, CDR1 is KGHSH and CDR2 is LQKENI. The CDR3 covers 17 residues. This CDR3 reads CASSHAARGTGDNEQFF. The CDR3 DNA reads as TGTGCCAGCTCACATGCTGCACGTGGGACAGGGGACAATGAGCAGTTCTTC.

V gene TRBV7-2 combines with J gene TRBJ2-7; 10 bases agree with TRBD2. The V segment lost 2 bases and the J segment 4 bases; nucleotides outside the gene matches: 5. Germline-derived CDR1 and CDR2 are SGHTA and FQGNSA. The CDR3 covers 15 residues. The CDR3 nucleotides are TGTGCCAGCAGCTTACAGCTAGCGGGAGCTTACGAGCAGTACTTC. It is translated as CASSLQLAGAYEQYF.

The V gene is TRBV14, the J gene TRBJ2-7; weak D call: TRBD1 (6 bases). The V end was cut by 0 bases, the J end by 3 bases, with 9 bases between. The CDR3 loop spans 14 amino acids. The V gene's germline CDR1 is SGHDN and CDR2 FVKESK. CDR3 coding DNA: TGTGCCAGCAGCCAAGATACCAGGGGCTACGAGCAGTACTTC. Protein product: CASSQDTRGYEQYF.

The chain recombines TRBV4-1 with TRBJ2-5; perhaps TRBD2 as D (5 bases). The CDR3 is made up of 12 amino acids. V lost 4 bases and J 5 bases, leaving 8 bases between the germline ends. Germline-derived CDR1 and CDR2 are MGHRA and YSYEKL. CDR3 sequence: CASSLRGETQYF. CDR3 nucleotide sequence: TGCGCCAGCAGCCTCCGAGGGGAGACCCAGTACTTC.

The chain is built from TRBV30 and TRBJ1-2, with D unresolved. The V and J ends lost 3 bases and 8 bases respectively, with 19 bases between them. The CDR3 sequence is 14 residues long. Germline-derived CDR1 and CDR2 are GTSNPN and SVGIG (reference sequence). CDR3 region: CAWRIGPVYAGYTF. CDR3 nucleotide sequence: TGTGCCTGGAGGATTGGGCCCGTCTATGCCGGCTACACCTTC.

V usage is TRBV28 and J usage is TRBJ1-1, with D uncertain. CDR3 length: 15 residues. The germline V and J ends were trimmed by 3 bases and 1 base, with 12 bases remaining between them. The germline gives CDR1 MDHEN, CDR2 SYDVKM. CDR3 region: CASSFSAPGNTEAFF. The CDR3 DNA reads as TGTGCCAGCAGTTTCTCCGCCCCCGGGAACACTGAAGCTTTCTTT. Full variable domain (rest looked up from reference TRBV28 and TRBJ1-1): DVKVTQSSRYLVKRTGEKVFLECVQDMDHENMFWYRQDPGLGLRLIYFSYDVKMKEKGDIPEGYSVSREKKERFSLILESASTNQTSMYLCASSFSAPGNTEAFFGQGTRLTVV.

The CDR3: CSASYRGSETQYF. The CDR3 DNA reads as TGCAGTGCTAGTTACAGGGGGTCAGAGACCCAGTACTTC. V is TRBV20-1 and J is TRBJ2-5; 8 bases fit TRBD1. CDR3 length: 13 residues. Germline values: CDR1 DFQATT, CDR2 SNEGSKA (reference sequence). V lost 3 bases to trimming and J lost 4 bases; unmatched junction nucleotides: 4.

V and J are TRBV10-3 and TRBJ2-3; 7 bases align to TRBD2. This CDR3 is 17 amino acids long. The J segment lost 0 bases and the V segment lost 1 base, leaving 7 bases of the junction unmatched. Per germline, CDR1 ENHRY and CDR2 SYGVKD. The CDR3 DNA sequence: TGTGCCATCAGTGAGTACGGGGGGATCTCTAGCACAGATACGCAGTATTTT. This encodes CAISEYGGISSTDTQYF.

The chain has TRBV28 and TRBJ2-2, with TRBD1 as a possible D gene (5 bases). Trimming took off 7 bases at V and 5 bases at J, with 14 bases between the two ends. The CDR3 extends over 14 amino acids. Germline V CDR1 and CDR2: MDHEN, SYDVKM. As DNA, the CDR3 is TGTGCCAGCATCCCCAGGGTTGGGACCGGGGAGCTGTTTTTT. Its translation: CASIPRVGTGELFF.

V gene TRBV9 combines with J gene TRBJ1-4, with D tentatively TRBD1 (5 bases). This CDR3 is built from 17 residues. Germline V gives CDR1 SGDLS, CDR2 YYNGEE. Trimming shortened V by 2 bases and J by 3 bases, and 17 bases separated the two germline ends. CDR3 in DNA: TGTGCCAGCAGCGTTAGGGGAGGCCTCCGGGCTAATGAAAAACTGTTTTTT. The encoded protein is CASSVRGGLRANEKLFF.

V is TRBV5-1 and J is TRBJ1-6, with D uncertain. Germline V gene sequence: CDR1 SGHRS, CDR2 YFSETQ. Trimming cost V 0 bases and J 7 bases, with 5 bases left between them. The CDR3 length is 13 residues. In nucleotides, the CDR3 is TGCGCCAGCAGCTTGGCGCGGAATTCACCCCTCCACTTT. Translation gives CASSLARNSPLHF. The whole variable domain, filled in from reference TRBV5-1 and TRBJ1-6, reads KAGVTQTPRYLIKTRGQQVTLSCSPISGHRSVSWYQQTPGQGLQFLFEYFSETQRNKGNFPGRFSGRQFSNSRSEMNVSTLELGDSALYLCASSLARNSPLHFGNGTRLTVT.

The chain is built from TRBV19 and TRBJ1-5; a possible D gene is TRBD1 (6 bases). CDR3 length equals 15 residues. The germline CDR1 and CDR2 sequences are LNHDA and SQIVND (reference sequence). The V end lost 0 bases, the J end lost 3 bases, and 9 bases lay between the germline ends. In DNA form, the CDR3 reads TGTGCCAGTAGTATAGAGTACAGGGACAATCAGCCCCAGCATTTT. Translated, it gives CASSIEYRDNQPQHF.

This clone was counted once. The CDR3 DNA follows: TGTGCCAGCAGTTTGACACGGGAGATCTCTGGGGCCAACGTCCTGACTTTC. Translation gives CASSLTREISGANVLTF. The J gene is TRBJ2-6, the V gene TRBV28; weak D call: TRBD2 (6 bases). This CDR3 spans 17 amino acids. V lost 3 bases to trimming and J lost 0 bases, with 12 bases between them. Germline V gene sequence: CDR1 MDHEN, CDR2 SYDVKM.

The V call is TRBV6-5, the J call TRBJ1-2, with 8 bases identical to TRBD1. J gave up 3 bases and V 5 bases, and 5 bases lay outside the gene matches. The CDR3 length is 14 residues. Per germline, CDR1 MNHEY and CDR2 SVGAGI. The CDR3: CASSRSTGDYGYTF. The DNA for the CDR3 is TGTGCCAGCAGTCGGTCGACAGGGGACTATGGCTACACCTTC.

The CDR3 DNA is TGTGCCAGCAGTTTTTACAGGGTTACCACCGGGGAGCTGTTTTTT. Translation gives CASSFYRVTTGELFF. The V gene is TRBV28, the J gene TRBJ2-2; a weak D match, TRBD1 (6 bases). The CDR3 contains 15 residues. CDR1 is MDHEN and CDR2 is SYDVKM in the germline V gene. Between the trimmed V and J ends, which lost 3 bases and 4 bases, there was a span of 12 bases.

The chain recombines TRBV15 with TRBJ2-7; TRBD1 matches at 10 bases. V shed 8 bases, J shed 0 bases, and the junction held 4 bases outside the gene matches. Germline V lookup: CDR1 LNHNV, CDR2 YYDKDF (reference sequence). The CDR3 length is 14 residues. The DNA of the CDR3 is TGTGCCACCGGCCGGGACAGGGGCTCCTACGAGCAGTACTTC. Its translation: CATGRDRGSYEQYF.

This chain links TRBV15 with TRBJ1-4, with D possibly matching TRBD1 (6 bases). The CDR3 length is 14 residues. Germline V lookup: CDR1 LNHNV, CDR2 YYDKDF (reference sequence). V lost 7 bases, J lost 2 bases, and 11 bases lay in between. This CDR3 is CATTSGVTNEKLFF. The CDR3 DNA sequence: TGTGCCACCACATCAGGGGTGACTAATGAAAAACTGTTTTTT. Full variable domain (outside the CDR3, taken from reference TRBV15 and TRBJ1-4): DAMVIQNPRYQVTQFGKPVTLSCSQTLNHNVMYWYQQKSSQAPKLLFHYYDKDFNNEADTPDNFQSRRPNTSFCFLDIRSPGLGDTAMYLCATTSGVTNEKLFFGSGTQLSVL.

The genes are TRBV7-3 and TRBJ2-1; 8 nucleotides align to TRBD2. The CDR3 length is 17 residues. J was trimmed by 5 bases and V by 4 bases; bases with no gene match: 13. Germline loops: CDR1 SGHTA, CDR2 FQGTGA. CDR3 sequence reads: CASSSVGVAGSNNEQFF. For the CDR3, the DNA is TGTGCCAGCAGCTCCGTTGGGGTAGCGGGATCCAACAATGAGCAGTTCTTC.

The chain uses TRBV6-1 and TRBJ1-4, with D hard to call. V was clipped by 0 bases and J by 5 bases, with 10 bases between them. This CDR3 has 15 residues. Germline V gene sequence: CDR1 MNHNS, CDR2 SASEGT. CDR3 loop: CASSEARGVNEKLFF. The CDR3 DNA sequence: TGTGCCAGCAGTGAAGCTCGGGGAGTGAATGAAAAACTGTTTTTT.